This T cell receptor (beta chain) derives from a study of blood T cells in healthy people across ages. Study as a whole: Roughly one uniquely barcoded beta molecule per two T cells was captured. Whole-study findings and limits: Researchers said unsorted PBMCs prevented a conclusive naive versus antigen-experienced comparison. It was held that diversity estimates obtained from one million T cells represented underestimates.

Primers used in a second PCR of roughly 6 to 11 cycles were a sample-barcoded 5' primer and a J-beta primer mix. All samples gave at least 2.5 million CDR3-containing paired-end reads. In TCRdb, the 5' RACE reads were re-called with MiXCR into one record per CDR3 protein. The sample contains about 730,000 distinct CDR3 sequences, around 46% of which appear only once. Germline CDR1 reads SGDLS; CDR2 reads YYNGEE. The CDR3 has 18 residues. J lost 8 bases, V lost 4 bases, and 19 bases had no gene match. Note on this clonotype: Its cognate antigen is unknown.

V gene TRBV9 combines with J gene TRBJ2-3; TRBD2 agrees at 10 bases. The sample taken for sequencing was blood. The sequence came from a woman aged 55-69 years in good health. This chain's CDR3 is CASSPSLAGDTLTPTQYF. For the CDR3, the DNA is TGTGCCAGCAGCCCCTCGCTAGCGGGGGACACTCTCACCCCTACGCAGTATTTT.